Below, 26 T cell receptor beta chains from the same sample are listed, as sequenced in a study of PD-1 blockade in classical Hodgkin lymphoma. No patient escaped relapse after autologous stem cell transplantation, and brentuximab vedotin exposure varied. Assay: immunoSEQ multiplex PCR; the TCRdb copy retains only in-frame clones and omits some. The table includes around 42,000 clones, around two thirds detected once. Here the sequenced sample was peripheral blood mononuclear cells (PBMCs), taken at baseline. Source of these receptors: a human donor with classical Hodgkin lymphoma.

This clone showed up just once. This chain links TRBV6-5 with TRBJ1-1; D unresolved. Germline V gene lookup returns CDR1 MNHEY and CDR2 SVGAGI. The CDR3 has 12 residues. Trimming shortened V by 6 bases and J by 5 bases, and 10 bases separated the two germline ends. CDR3 protein: CASSKRQTEAFF. The CDR3 nucleotides are TGTGCCAGCAGCAAACGACAAACTGAAGCTTTCTTT.

The CDR3 DNA reads as TGTGCCAGCAGTCGGGGGGACAGGGTAACTTACGAGCAGTACTTC. Its protein is CASSRGDRVTYEQYF. The V and J genes are TRBV28 and TRBJ2-7; 9 bases align to TRBD1. The CDR3 runs to 15 residues. CDR1 is MDHEN, CDR2 SYDVKM, per germline. V lost 5 bases and J lost 4; bases outside the gene matches: 9.

The sample holds one count of this clone. The chain is built from TRBV6-5 and TRBJ2-7; 7 nucleotides align to TRBD1. The germline gives CDR1 MNHEY, CDR2 SVGAGI. The ends lost 5 bases at V and 3 bases at J; junction bases unmatched: 7. The CDR3 extends over 14 amino acids. The DNA for the CDR3 is TGTGCCAGCAGTGAACAGGGGACCCTCTACGAGCAGTACTTC. This translates into CASSEQGTLYEQYF.

The chain has TRBV7-6 and TRBJ1-2; D gene ambiguous. The CDR3 has 16 amino acids. V was clipped by 1 base and J by 0 bases, with 12 bases between them. CDR1 and CDR2 from the germline V gene are SGHVS and FNYEAQ. CDR3 DNA: TGTGCCAGCAGCTTAGACCCAGGATTAACTAACTATGGCTACACCTTC. Protein sequence: CASSLDPGLTNYGYTF. Variable domain in full (rest from reference TRBV7-6 and TRBJ1-2): GAGVSQSPRYKVTKRGQDVALRCDPISGHVSLYWYRQALGQGPEFLTYFNYEAQQDKSGLPNDRFSAERPEGSISTLTIQRTEQRDSAMYRCASSLDPGLTNYGYTFGSGTRLTVV.

This clone was seen a few times. The chain has TRBV30 and TRBJ1-5, with 7 bases fitting TRBD1. The CDR3 covers 13 residues. V shed 2 bases, J shed 9 bases, and the junction held 7 bases outside the gene matches. Germline CDR1 reads GTSNPN; CDR2 reads SVGIG (reference sequence). The CDR3 reads CAWSTGEKGPQHF. The CDR3 nucleotides are TGTGCCTGGAGTACAGGGGAAAAAGGGCCCCAGCATTTT.

The chain employs TRBV7-2 and TRBJ2-1; 8 nucleotides agree with TRBD2. V gave up 4 bases and J gave up 5 bases; unmatched junction bases: 10. This CDR3 comprises 16 residues. CDR1 and CDR2 (germline): SGHTA, FQGNSA. CDR3 sequence reads: CASSSRWLAGDNEQFF. CDR3 in DNA: TGTGCCAGCAGCTCCCGTTGGCTAGCGGGCGACAATGAGCAGTTCTTC.

This clone was recorded once. The V and J genes are TRBV30 and TRBJ2-4; possibly TRBD2 for D (6 bases). Germline V gene data show CDR1 as GTSNPN and CDR2 as SVGIG (reference sequence). The CDR3 covers 13 residues. V was cut by 2 bases and J by 8 bases, with 13 bases left in between. The CDR3 bases are TGTGCCTGGAGTTCGGGGGTTTGGGACATTCAGTACTTC. Translating it yields CAWSSGVWDIQYF.

This clone occurred a few times. The chain carries TRBV19 and TRBJ1-4; TRBD1 aligns across 9 bases. The CDR3 covers 14 residues. Germline V gene sequence: CDR1 LNHDA, CDR2 SQIVND (reference sequence). V was clipped by 3 bases and J by 8 bases; unmatched bases: 4. The CDR3 is CASSIGTGPEKLFF. The CDR3 nucleotides read TGTGCCAGTAGTATCGGGACAGGGCCCGAAAAACTGTTTTTT.

This chain connects TRBV7-9 to TRBJ2-1; TRBD2 aligns across 11 bases. The CDR3 extends over 17 amino acids. V lost 5 bases, J lost 4 bases, and 10 bases stayed unmatched. Germline loops: CDR1 SEHNR, CDR2 FQNEAQ (reference sequence). The CDR3 spells CASSPGTSGQIYNEQFF. The CDR3 DNA is TGTGCCAGCAGCCCTGGGACTAGCGGACAAATTTACAATGAGCAGTTCTTC.

The CDR3 sequence: CASSDSTGSSYEQYF. The DNA for the CDR3 is TGTGCCAGCAGTGATTCCACAGGGAGCTCCTACGAGCAGTACTTC. The rearrangement joins TRBV25-1 to TRBJ2-7, with TRBD1 as a possible D gene (6 bases). Germline CDR1 is MGHDK and CDR2 is SYGVNS. V lost 3 bases to trimming and J lost 0 bases, with 12 bases between them. The CDR3 has 15 amino acids.

The chain combines TRBV5-6 with TRBJ2-7, with TRBD1 identical over 7 bases. CDR1 is SGHDT, CDR2 YYEEEE, per germline. J was trimmed by 2 bases and V by 4 bases; bases with no gene match: 6. This CDR3 spans 14 amino acids. In DNA, the CDR3 is TGTGCCAGCAGCGTGACAGGGAACACCTACGAGCAGTACTTC. Protein product: CASSVTGNTYEQYF.

The chain links TRBV30 to TRBJ2-7; D is unclear. The V and J ends lost 1 base and 0 bases respectively, with 7 bases between them. The CDR3 length is 13 residues. Germline V gene lookup returns CDR1 GTSNPN and CDR2 SVGIG (reference sequence). CDR3 sequence reads: CAWSEGNSYEQYF. Written as DNA, the CDR3 is TGTGCCTGGAGTGAAGGCAACTCCTACGAGCAGTACTTC. The whole variable domain, filled in from reference TRBV30 and TRBJ2-7, reads SQTIHQWPATLVQPVGSPLSLECTVEGTSNPNLYWYRQAAGRGLQLLFYSVGIGQISSEVPQNLSASRPQDRQFILSSKKLLLSDSGFYLCAWSEGNSYEQYFGPGTRLTVT.

The J gene is TRBJ2-6, the V gene TRBV4-3; possible D gene TRBD1, 5 bases. Trimming took 4 bases from V and 1 from J, leaving 11 bases between them. This CDR3 is built from 16 residues. Germline-derived CDR1 and CDR2 are LGHNA and YSLEER. CDR3 amino acids: CASSPQGTSGANVLTF. The CDR3 DNA is TGCGCCAGCAGCCCCCAGGGAACTTCTGGGGCCAACGTCCTGACTTTC.

The V and J genes are TRBV6-5 and TRBJ1-2; D perhaps matches TRBD1 (5 bases). This CDR3 has 13 residues. The germline V gene encodes CDR1 MNHEY and CDR2 SVGAGI. Trimming took off 4 bases at V and 8 bases at J, with 14 bases between the two ends. The CDR3 loop reads CASSSQGNGGYTF. The CDR3 bases are TGTGCCAGCAGTTCTCAGGGCAATGGCGGCTACACCTTC.

The rearrangement links TRBV28 to TRBJ2-2; D is unresolved. This CDR3 comprises 14 residues. V was cut by 3 bases and J by 2 bases, with 7 bases left in between. Germline V gives CDR1 MDHEN, CDR2 SYDVKM. CDR3 DNA sequence: TGTGCCAGCAGTTTGCCAGCAAACACCGGGGAGCTGTTTTTT. Its protein is CASSLPANTGELFF.

This clone is classed as medium-sized. The genes are TRBV4-1 and TRBJ1-5; TRBD1 might be the D (6 bases). Trimming took off 0 bases at V and 5 bases at J, with 8 bases between the two ends. CDR1 is MGHRA, CDR2 YSYEKL, per germline. The CDR3 runs to 14 residues. Here the CDR3 reads CASSQEGADQPQHF. The DNA for the CDR3 is TGCGCCAGCAGCCAAGAGGGGGCCGATCAGCCCCAGCATTTT.

This chain connects TRBV7-2 to TRBJ2-4; D is ambiguous. The CDR3 covers 13 residues. The V and J ends lost 4 bases and 4 bases respectively, with 8 bases between them. From germline, CDR1 is SGHTA and CDR2 FQGNSA. CDR3 protein: CASSSYQKNIQYF. CDR3 bases: TGTGCCAGCAGCTCGTATCAGAAAAACATTCAGTACTTC.

This chain connects TRBV27 to TRBJ1-2, with D possibly being TRBD1 (5 bases). The CDR3 runs 15 residues. The V end was cut by 2 bases, the J end by 0 bases, with 10 bases between. Germline loops: CDR1 MNHEY, CDR2 SMNVEV (reference sequence). The CDR3 DNA sequence: TGTGCCAGCAGTTTAGGGGGAAGGACTAACTATGGCTACACCTTC. As protein: CASSLGGRTNYGYTF.

In its sample, this clone was seen a few times. The V gene is TRBV27, the J gene TRBJ2-7; 8 positions match TRBD1. Germline V gene data show CDR1 as MNHEY and CDR2 as SMNVEV (reference sequence). This CDR3 contains 14 residues. V trimming: 6 bases; J trimming: 3 bases; junction bases outside the gene matches: 7. The CDR3 loop is CASSTRQGSYEQYF. CDR3 DNA sequence: TGTGCCAGCAGCACAAGACAGGGGAGCTACGAGCAGTACTTC.

J is TRBJ2-6 and V is TRBV9; TRBD2 might be the D (6 bases). Trimming removed 2 bases from V and 4 bases from J, with 10 bases in between. The CDR3 spans 15 residues. Per germline, CDR1 SGDLS and CDR2 YYNGEE. The CDR3 region has the DNA TGTGCCAGCAGCGTTGGGGGGACCGGGGCCAACGTCCTGACTTTC. Translated: CASSVGGTGANVLTF.

The chain couples TRBV4-1 to TRBJ2-7; perhaps TRBD1 as D (5 bases). Germline V gene sequence: CDR1 MGHRA, CDR2 YSYEKL. V was clipped by 2 bases and J by 0 bases, with 11 bases between them. The CDR3 has 15 residues. As DNA, the CDR3 is TGCGCCAGCAGCCAAACCAGGGTAACCTCCTACGAGCAGTACTTC. Translation gives CASSQTRVTSYEQYF.

The chain recombines TRBV5-1 with TRBJ2-3; a weak D match, TRBD2 (6 bases). V gave up 2 bases and J gave up 4 bases, with 17 bases separating them. Germline assignment: CDR1 SGHRS and CDR2 YFSETQ. The CDR3 sequence is 16 residues long. The DNA for the CDR3 is TGCGCCAGCAGCTTACGGGGACTGGTTAGCGCAGATACGCAGTATTTT. As protein: CASSLRGLVSADTQYF.

This clone appeared once. J is TRBJ1-3 and V is TRBV5-6; 9 bases fit TRBD1. The CDR3 length is 16 residues. Germline CDR1 is SGHDT and CDR2 is YYEEEE. The V gene end was trimmed by 0 bases and the J gene end by 0 bases; junction bases not matched to a gene: 1. The CDR3 here is CASSLGQGVSGNTIYF. The CDR3 DNA reads TGTGCCAGCAGCTTGGGACAGGGGGTCTCTGGAAACACCATATATTTT.

The chain employs TRBV10-3 and TRBJ1-4, with 8 bases matching TRBD1. Trimming cost V 10 bases and J 5 bases; bases outside gene matches: 6. The CDR3 is 13 amino acids. Germline loops: CDR1 ENHRY, CDR2 SYGVKD. CDR3 in DNA: TGTGCCACAACCCGGGACAGGAATGAAAAACTGTTTTTT. Its translation is CATTRDRNEKLFF.

The sample holds one count of this clone. The chain joins TRBV5-1 to TRBJ2-3; D remains unclear. Germline CDR1 SGHRS, CDR2 YFSETQ. This CDR3 comprises 15 residues. V lost 4 bases, J lost 4 bases, and 16 bases lay in between. CDR3 sequence (DNA): TGCGCCAGCAGCGAGAAAGTGGCCCTCGCAGATACGCAGTATTTT. As protein: CASSEKVALADTQYF.

This chain connects TRBV21-1 to TRBJ1-2; the table gives TRBD1 as D, unverified against the DNA. TRBV21-1 is classified as a pseudogene. CDR3 size: 12 residues. The CDR3 sequence is CASSKGGHGYTF. The CDR3 coding sequence is TGTGCCAGCAGCAAAGGGGGCCATGGCTACACCTTC.